This entry describes one T cell receptor (beta chain). Germline lookup yields CDR1 SGHTA and CDR2 FQGTGA. This CDR3 contains 15 residues. V gave up 5 bases and J gave up 0 bases, with 13 bases separating them. Some clones are missing from TCRdb's copy, which holds only in-frame ones; the method was immunoSEQ multiplex PCR. The data hold 55,000 to 70,000 clones, with approximately 92% observed a single time. The TCR sequence derives from a man in his forties with rheumatoid arthritis. V is TRBV7-3 and J is TRBJ1-1, with D perhaps matching TRBD1 (5 bases). The source material was PBMCs. The CDR3 bases are TGTGCCAGCAGCCCGTCGGGACCTATGAACACTGAAGCTTTCTTT. Amino acid sequence: CASSPSGPMNTEAFF.